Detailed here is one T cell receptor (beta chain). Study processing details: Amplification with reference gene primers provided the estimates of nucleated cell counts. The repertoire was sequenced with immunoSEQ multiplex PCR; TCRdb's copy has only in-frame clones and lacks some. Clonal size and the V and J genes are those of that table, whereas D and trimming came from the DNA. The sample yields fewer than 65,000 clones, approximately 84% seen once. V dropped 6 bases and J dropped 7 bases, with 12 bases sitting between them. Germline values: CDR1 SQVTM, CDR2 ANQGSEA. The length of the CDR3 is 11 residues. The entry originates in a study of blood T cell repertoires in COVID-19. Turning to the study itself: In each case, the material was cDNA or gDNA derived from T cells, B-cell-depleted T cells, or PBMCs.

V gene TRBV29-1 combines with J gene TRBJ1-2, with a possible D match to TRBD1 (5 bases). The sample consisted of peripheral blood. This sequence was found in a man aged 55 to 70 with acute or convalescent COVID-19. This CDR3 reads CSVLEGLGYTF. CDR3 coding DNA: TGCAGCGTATTGGAGGGGCTTGGCTACACCTTC.